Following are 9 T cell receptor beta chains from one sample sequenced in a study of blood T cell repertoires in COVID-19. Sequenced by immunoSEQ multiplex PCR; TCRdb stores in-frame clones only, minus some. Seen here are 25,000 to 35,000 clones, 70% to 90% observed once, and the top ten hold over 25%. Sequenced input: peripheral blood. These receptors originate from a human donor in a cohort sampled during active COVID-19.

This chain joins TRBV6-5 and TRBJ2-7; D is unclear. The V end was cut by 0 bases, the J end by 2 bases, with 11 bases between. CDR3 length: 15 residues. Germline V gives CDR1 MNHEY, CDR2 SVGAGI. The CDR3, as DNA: TGTGCCAGCAGTTACTCGAATCGTTTAGCCTACGAGCAGTACTTC. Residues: CASSYSNRLAYEQYF.

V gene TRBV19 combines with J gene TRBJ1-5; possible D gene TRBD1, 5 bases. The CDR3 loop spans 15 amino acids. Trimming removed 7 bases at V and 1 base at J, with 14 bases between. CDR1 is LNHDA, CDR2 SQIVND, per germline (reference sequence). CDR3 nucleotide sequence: TGTGCCAGTACCACCGGGGGGGGGAGCAATCAGCCCCAGCATTTT. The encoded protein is CASTTGGGSNQPQHF.

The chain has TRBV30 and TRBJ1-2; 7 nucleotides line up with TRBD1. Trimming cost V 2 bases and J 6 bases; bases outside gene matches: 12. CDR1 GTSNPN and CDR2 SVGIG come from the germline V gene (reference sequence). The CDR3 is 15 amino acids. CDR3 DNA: TGTGCCTGGAGTCCGCCGACAGGGTCTAGGCATGGCTACACCTTC. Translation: CAWSPPTGSRHGYTF.

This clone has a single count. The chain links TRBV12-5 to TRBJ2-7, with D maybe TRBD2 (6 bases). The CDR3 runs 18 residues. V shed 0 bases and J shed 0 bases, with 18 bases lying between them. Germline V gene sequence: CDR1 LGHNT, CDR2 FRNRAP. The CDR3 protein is CASGLVALPSVSSYEQYF. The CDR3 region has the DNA TGTGCTAGTGGTTTGGTAGCCCTCCCTAGCGTGAGCTCCTACGAGCAGTACTTC.

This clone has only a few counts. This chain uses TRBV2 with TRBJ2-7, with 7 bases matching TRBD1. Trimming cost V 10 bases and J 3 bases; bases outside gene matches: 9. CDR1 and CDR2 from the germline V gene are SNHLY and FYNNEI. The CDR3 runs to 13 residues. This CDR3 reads CATQDRSVYEQYF. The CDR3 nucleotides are TGTGCCACCCAGGACAGGAGCGTCTACGAGCAGTACTTC.

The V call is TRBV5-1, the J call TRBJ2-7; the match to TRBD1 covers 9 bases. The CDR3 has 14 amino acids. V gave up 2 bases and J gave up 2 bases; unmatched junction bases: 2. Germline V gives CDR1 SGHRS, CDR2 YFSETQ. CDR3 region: CASSLDRGAYEQYF. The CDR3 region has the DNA TGCGCCAGCAGCTTAGACAGGGGGGCCTACGAGCAGTACTTC.

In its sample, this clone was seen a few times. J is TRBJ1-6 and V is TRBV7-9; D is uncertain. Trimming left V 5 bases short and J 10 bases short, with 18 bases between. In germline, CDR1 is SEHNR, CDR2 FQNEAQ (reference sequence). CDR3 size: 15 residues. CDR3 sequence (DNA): TGTGCCAGCAGCACCTCCGTCGCCGGGGAGTCACCCCTCCACTTT. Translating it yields CASSTSVAGESPLHF.

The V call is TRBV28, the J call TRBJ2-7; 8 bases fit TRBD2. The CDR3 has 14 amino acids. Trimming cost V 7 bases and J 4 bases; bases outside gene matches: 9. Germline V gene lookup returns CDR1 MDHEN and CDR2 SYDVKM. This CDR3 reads CASTATGLGYEQYF. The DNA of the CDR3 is TGTGCCAGCACCGCAACGGGACTAGGATACGAGCAGTACTTC.

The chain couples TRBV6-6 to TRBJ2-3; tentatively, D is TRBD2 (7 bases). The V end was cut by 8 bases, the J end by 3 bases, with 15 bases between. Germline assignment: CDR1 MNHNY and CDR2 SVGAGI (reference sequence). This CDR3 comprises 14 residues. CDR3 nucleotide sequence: TGTGCCAGCTCGGGGGGCGTAGGGACAGATACGCAGTATTTT. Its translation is CASSGGVGTDTQYF.